This T cell receptor (beta chain) derives from a study of blood T cell repertoires in COVID-19. Study details: Italy, Spain and the United States were the sources of the convalescent and acute COVID-19 samples. Sources were T cells, B-cell-depleted T cells, or PBMCs; the material itself was cDNA or gDNA.

This clone came up once. Source study methods: Reference gene primer amplification yielded estimated nucleated cell counts. Sequenced by immunoSEQ multiplex PCR; TCRdb stores in-frame clones only, minus some. V, J and clone size are those of that table, while D and trimming were read from the DNA. The sample has 250,000 to 300,000 clones; almost 85% are singletons. Sample: peripheral blood. The sequence came from a middle-aged man with active or convalescent COVID-19.

CDR3 sequence (DNA): TGCGCCAGCAGCCAAGGGGGGACTTCGGCCTACGAGCAGTACTTC. This translates into CASSQGGTSAYEQYF. The chain couples TRBV4-3 to TRBJ2-7; a weak D match, TRBD2 (6 bases). V was pared by 1 base and J by 2 bases, with 12 bases between. The CDR3 covers 15 residues. Germline assignment: CDR1 LGHNA and CDR2 YSLEER.